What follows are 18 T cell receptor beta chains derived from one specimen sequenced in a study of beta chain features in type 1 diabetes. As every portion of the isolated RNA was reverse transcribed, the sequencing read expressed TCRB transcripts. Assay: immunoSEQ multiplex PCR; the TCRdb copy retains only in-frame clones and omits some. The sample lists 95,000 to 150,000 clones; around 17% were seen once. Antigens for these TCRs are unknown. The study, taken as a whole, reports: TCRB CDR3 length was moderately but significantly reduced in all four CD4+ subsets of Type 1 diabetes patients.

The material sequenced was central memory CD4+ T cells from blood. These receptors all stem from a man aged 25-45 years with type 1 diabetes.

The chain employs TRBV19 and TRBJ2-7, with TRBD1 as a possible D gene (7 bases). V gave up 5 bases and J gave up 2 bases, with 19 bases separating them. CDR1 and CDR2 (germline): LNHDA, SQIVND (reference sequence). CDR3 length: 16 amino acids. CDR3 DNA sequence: TGTGCCAGTAGTCTTCGACAGGGCGGGGATACCTACGAGCAGTACTTC. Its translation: CASSLRQGGDTYEQYF.

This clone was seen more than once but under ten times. CDR3 sequence reads: CASSEVAPGYTF. CDR3 DNA: TGTGCCAGCAGTGAAGTAGCGCCTGGCTACACCTTC. The chain carries TRBV2 and TRBJ1-2, with D uncertain. The V gene lost 1 base and the J gene lost 7 bases, with 7 bases spanning the gap. Per the germline V gene, CDR1 is SNHLY and CDR2 is FYNNEI. There are 12 residues in the CDR3.

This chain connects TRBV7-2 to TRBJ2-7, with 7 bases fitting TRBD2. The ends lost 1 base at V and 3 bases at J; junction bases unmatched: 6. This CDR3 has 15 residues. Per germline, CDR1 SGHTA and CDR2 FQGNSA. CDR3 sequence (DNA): TGTGCCAGCAGCTTAGAGGCAGGGAGGGGCTACGAGCAGTACTTC. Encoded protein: CASSLEAGRGYEQYF.

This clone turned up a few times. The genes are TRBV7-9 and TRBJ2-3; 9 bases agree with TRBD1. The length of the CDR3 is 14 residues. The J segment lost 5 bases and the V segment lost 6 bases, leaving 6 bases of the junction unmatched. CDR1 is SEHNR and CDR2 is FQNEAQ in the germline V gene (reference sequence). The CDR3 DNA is TGTGCCAGCAGACCACCGGACAGGGGAGATACGCAGTATTTT. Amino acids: CASRPPDRGDTQYF.

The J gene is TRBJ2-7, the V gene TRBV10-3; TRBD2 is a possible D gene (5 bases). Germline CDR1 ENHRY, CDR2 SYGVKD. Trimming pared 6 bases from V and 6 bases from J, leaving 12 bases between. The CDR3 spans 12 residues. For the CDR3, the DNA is TGTGCCATCAGCCCTTCCAGCGGCGAGCAGTACTTC. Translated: CAISPSSGEQYF.

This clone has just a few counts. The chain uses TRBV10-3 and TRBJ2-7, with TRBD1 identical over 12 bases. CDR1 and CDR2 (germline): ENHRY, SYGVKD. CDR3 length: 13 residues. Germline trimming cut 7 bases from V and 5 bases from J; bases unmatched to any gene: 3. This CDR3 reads CAIKGQGADEQYF. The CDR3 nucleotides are TGTGCCATCAAGGGACAGGGGGCCGACGAGCAGTACTTC.

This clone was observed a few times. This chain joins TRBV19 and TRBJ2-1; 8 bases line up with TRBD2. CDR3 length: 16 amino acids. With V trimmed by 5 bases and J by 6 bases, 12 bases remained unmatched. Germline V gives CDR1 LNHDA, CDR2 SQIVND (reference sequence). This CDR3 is CASSPFTGLDSNEQFF. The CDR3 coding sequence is TGTGCCAGTAGTCCATTCACGGGACTAGATAGCAATGAGCAGTTCTTC.

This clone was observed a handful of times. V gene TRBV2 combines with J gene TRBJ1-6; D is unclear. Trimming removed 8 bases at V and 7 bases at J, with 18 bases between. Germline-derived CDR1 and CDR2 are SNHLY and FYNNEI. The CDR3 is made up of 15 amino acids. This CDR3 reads CASSPTSAENSPLHF. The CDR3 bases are TGTGCCAGCTCACCTACATCAGCGGAGAATTCACCCCTCCACTTT. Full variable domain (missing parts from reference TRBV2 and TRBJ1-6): EPEVTQTPSHQVTQMGQEVILRCVPISNHLYFYWYRQILGQKVEFLVSFYNNEISEKSEIFDDQFSVERPDGSNFTLKIRSTKLEDSAMYFCASSPTSAENSPLHFGNGTRLTVT.

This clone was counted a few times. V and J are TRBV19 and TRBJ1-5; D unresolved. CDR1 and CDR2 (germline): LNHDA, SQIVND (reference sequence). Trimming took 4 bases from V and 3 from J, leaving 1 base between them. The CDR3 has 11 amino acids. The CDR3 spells CASSNNQPQHF. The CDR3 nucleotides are TGTGCCAGTAGTAACAATCAGCCCCAGCATTTT.

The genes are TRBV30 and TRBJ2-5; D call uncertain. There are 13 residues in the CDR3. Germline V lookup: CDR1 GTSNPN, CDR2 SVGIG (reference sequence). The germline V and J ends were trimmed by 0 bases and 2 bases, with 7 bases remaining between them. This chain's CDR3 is CAWSVGHQETQYF. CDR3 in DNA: TGTGCCTGGAGTGTGGGTCATCAAGAGACCCAGTACTTC. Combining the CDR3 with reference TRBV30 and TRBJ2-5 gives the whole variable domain SQTIHQWPATLVQPVGSPLSLECTVEGTSNPNLYWYRQAAGRGLQLLFYSVGIGQISSEVPQNLSASRPQDRQFILSSKKLLLSDSGFYLCAWSVGHQETQYFGPGTRLLVL.

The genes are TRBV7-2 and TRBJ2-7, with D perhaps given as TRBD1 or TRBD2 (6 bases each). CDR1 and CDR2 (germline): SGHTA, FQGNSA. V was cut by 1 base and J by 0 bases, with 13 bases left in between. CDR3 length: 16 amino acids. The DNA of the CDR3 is TGTGCCAGCAGCTTAGTACAGGGAGGTAGCTCCTACGAGCAGTACTTC. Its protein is CASSLVQGGSSYEQYF.

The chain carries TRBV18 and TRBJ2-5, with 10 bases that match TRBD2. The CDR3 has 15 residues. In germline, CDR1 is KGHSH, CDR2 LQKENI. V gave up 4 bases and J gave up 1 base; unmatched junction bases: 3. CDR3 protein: CASSQASGGQETQYF. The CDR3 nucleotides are TGTGCCAGCTCACAGGCTAGCGGGGGCCAAGAGACCCAGTACTTC.

In DNA, the CDR3 is TGTGCCAGCTCACCAGGACAGCTTCTAGCCAAAAACATTCAGTACTTC. This codes for CASSPGQLLAKNIQYF. The chain couples TRBV18 to TRBJ2-4; tentative D call: TRBD1 (6 bases). V gave up 2 bases and J gave up 0 bases, with 11 bases separating them. Germline lookup yields CDR1 KGHSH and CDR2 LQKENI. The CDR3 is 16 amino acids.

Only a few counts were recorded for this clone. This CDR3 reads CAWSIQGAGGYTF. The CDR3 DNA reads as TGTGCCTGGAGTATACAGGGGGCTGGTGGCTACACCTTC. The chain has TRBV30 and TRBJ1-2; 9 nucleotides agree with TRBD1. J lost 7 bases, V lost 2 bases, and 5 bases had no gene match. The CDR3 contains 13 residues. The V gene's germline CDR1 is GTSNPN and CDR2 SVGIG (reference sequence).

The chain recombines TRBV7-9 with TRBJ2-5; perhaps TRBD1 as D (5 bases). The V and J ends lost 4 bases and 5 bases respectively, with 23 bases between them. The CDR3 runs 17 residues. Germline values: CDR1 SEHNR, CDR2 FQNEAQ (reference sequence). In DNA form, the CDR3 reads TGTGCCAGCAGCTCCCTCCGCTCGACAAGGCCAGGGGAGACCCAGTACTTC. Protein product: CASSSLRSTRPGETQYF.

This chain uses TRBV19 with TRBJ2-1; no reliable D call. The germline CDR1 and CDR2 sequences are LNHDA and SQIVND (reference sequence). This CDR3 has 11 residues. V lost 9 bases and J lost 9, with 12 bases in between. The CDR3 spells CASKVGVEQFF. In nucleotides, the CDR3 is TGTGCCAGCAAAGTTGGAGTTGAGCAGTTCTTC. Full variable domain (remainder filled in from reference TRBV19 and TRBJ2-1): DGGITQSPKYLFRKEGQNVTLSCEQNLNHDAMYWYRQDPGQGLRLIYYSQIVNDFQKGDIAEGYSVSREKKESFPLTVTSAQKNPTAFYLCASKVGVEQFFGPGTRLTVL.

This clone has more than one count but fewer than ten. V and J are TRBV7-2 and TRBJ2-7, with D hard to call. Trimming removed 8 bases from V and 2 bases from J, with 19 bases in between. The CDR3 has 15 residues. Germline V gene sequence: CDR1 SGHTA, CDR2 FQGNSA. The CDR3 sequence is CASGPRDRITYEQYF. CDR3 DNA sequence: TGTGCCAGCGGCCCCAGAGACCGAATTACCTACGAGCAGTACTTC.

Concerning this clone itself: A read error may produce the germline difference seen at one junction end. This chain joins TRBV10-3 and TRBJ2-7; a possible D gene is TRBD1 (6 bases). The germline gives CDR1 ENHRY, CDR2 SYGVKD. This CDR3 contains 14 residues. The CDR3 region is CATSPMAGDYEQYF. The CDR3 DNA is TGTGCCACCAGTCCCATGGCAGGGGACTACGAGCAGTACTTC.